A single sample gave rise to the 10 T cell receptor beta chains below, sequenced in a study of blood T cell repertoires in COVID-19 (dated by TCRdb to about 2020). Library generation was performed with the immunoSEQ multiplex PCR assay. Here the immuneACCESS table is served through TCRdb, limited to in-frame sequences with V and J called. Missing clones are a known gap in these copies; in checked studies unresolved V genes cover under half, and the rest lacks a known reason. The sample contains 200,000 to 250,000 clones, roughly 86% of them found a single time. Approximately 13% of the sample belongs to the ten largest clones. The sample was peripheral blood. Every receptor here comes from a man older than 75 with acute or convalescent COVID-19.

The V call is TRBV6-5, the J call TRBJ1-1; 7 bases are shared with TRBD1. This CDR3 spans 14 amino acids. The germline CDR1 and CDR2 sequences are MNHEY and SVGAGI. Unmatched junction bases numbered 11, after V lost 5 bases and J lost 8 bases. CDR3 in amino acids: CASSRTGSVEEAFF. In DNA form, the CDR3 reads TGTGCCAGCAGTCGGACAGGTTCGGTGGAAGAAGCTTTCTTT.

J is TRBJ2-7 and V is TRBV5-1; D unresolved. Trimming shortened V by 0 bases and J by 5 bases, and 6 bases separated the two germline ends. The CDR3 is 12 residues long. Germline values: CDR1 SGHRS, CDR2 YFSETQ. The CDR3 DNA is TGCGCCAGCAGCTTGGTTGACAACGAGCAGTACTTC. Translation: CASSLVDNEQYF.

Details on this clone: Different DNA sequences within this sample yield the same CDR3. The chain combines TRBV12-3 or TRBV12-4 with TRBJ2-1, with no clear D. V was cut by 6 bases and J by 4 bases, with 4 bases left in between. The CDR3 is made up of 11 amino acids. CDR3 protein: CASSSYNEQFF. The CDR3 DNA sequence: TGTGCCAGCAGCTCTTACAATGAGCAGTTCTTC.

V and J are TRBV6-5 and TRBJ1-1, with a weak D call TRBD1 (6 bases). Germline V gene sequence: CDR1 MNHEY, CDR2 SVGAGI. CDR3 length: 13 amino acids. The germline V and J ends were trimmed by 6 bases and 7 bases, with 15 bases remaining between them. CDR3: CASRRDNQDEAFF. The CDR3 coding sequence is TGTGCCAGCAGGAGGGACAATCAGGATGAAGCTTTCTTT.

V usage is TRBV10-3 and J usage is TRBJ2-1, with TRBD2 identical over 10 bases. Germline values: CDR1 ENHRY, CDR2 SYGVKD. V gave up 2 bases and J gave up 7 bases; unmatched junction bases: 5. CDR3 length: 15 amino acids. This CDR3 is CAISEGLAGDNEQFF. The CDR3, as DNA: TGTGCCATCAGTGAGGGGCTAGCGGGAGATAATGAGCAGTTCTTC.

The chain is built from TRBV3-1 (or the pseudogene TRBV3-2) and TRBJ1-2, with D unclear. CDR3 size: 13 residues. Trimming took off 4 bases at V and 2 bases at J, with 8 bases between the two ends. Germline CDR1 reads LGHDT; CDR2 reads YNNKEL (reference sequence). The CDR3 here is CASSPGGNYGYTF. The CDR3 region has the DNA TGTGCCAGCAGCCCTGGCGGGAACTATGGCTACACCTTC.

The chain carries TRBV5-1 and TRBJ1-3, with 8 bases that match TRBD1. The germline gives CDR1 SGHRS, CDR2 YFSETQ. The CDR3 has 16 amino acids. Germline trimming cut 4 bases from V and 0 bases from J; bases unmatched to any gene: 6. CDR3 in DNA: TGCGCCAGCAGCACGACAGGGGCTGTCTCTGGAAACACCATATATTTT. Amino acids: CASSTTGAVSGNTIYF. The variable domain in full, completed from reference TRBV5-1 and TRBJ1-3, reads KAGVTQTPRYLIKTRGQQVTLSCSPISGHRSVSWYQQTPGQGLQFLFEYFSETQRNKGNFPGRFSGRQFSNSRSEMNVSTLELGDSALYLCASSTTGAVSGNTIYFGEGSWLTVV.

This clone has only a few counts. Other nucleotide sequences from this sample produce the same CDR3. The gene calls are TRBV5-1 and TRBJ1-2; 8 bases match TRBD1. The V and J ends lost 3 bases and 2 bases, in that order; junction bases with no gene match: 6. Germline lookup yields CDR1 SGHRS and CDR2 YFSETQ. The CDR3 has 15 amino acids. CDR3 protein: CASSSSGGANYGYTF. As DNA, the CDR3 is TGCGCCAGCAGCTCGTCAGGGGGCGCCAACTATGGCTACACCTTC.

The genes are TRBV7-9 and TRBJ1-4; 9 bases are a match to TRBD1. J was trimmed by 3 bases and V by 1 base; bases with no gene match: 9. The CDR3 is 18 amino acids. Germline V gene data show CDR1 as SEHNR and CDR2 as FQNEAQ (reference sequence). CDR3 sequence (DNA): TGTGCCAGCAGCTTAGGATTGGGGACAGGGTTTTCTAATGAAAAACTGTTTTTT. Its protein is CASSLGLGTGFSNEKLFF. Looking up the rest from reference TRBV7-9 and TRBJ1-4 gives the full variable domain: DTGVSQNPRHKITKRGQNVTFRCDPISEHNRLYWYRQTLGQGPEFLTYFQNEAQLEKSRLLSDRFSAERPKGSFSTLEIQRTEQGDSAMYLCASSLGLGTGFSNEKLFFGSGTQLSVL.

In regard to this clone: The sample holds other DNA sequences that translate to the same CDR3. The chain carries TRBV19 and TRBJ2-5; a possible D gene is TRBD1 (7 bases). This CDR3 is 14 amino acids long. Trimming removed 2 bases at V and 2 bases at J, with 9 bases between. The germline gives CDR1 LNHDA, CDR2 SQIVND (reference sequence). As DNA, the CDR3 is TGTGCCAGTAGTATACCAGGGGGGCAAGAGACCCAGTACTTC. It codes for CASSIPGGQETQYF.